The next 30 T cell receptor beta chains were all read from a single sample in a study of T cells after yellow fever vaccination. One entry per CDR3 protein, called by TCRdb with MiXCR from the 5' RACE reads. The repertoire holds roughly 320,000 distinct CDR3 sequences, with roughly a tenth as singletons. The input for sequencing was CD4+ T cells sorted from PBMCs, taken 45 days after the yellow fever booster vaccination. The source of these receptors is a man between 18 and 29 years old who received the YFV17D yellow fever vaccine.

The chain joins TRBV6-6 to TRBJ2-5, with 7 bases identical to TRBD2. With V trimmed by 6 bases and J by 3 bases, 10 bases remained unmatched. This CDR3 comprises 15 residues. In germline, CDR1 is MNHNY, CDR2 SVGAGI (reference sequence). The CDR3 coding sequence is TGTGCCAGCAGGACTAGCTTTAGTCTTGAAGAGACCCAGTACTTC. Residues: CASRTSFSLEETQYF.

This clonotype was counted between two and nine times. The CDR3 sequence: CASSIQGSGNTEAFF. Here the CDR3 DNA reads TGTGCCAGCAGTATACAGGGAAGCGGGAACACTGAAGCTTTCTTT. J is TRBJ1-1 and V is TRBV27; D might be TRBD1 (6 bases). Germline V CDR1 and CDR2: MNHEY, SMNVEV (reference sequence). Trimming cost V 5 bases and J 1 base, with 14 bases left between them. The CDR3 loop spans 15 amino acids.

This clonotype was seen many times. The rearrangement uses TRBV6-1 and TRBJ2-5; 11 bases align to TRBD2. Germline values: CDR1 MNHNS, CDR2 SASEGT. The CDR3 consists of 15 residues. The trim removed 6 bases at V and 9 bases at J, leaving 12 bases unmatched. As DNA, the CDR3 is TGTGCCAGCAGCCTTAGCGGGGGGGGTCGAGGGGCCCAGTACTTC. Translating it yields CASSLSGGGRGAQYF.

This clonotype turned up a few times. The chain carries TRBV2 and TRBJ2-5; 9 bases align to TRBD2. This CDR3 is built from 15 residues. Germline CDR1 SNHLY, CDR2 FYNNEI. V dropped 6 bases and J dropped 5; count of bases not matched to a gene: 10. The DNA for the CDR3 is TGTGCCAGCAGACAATTAGGCGGGGGGGCTGAGACCCAGTACTTC. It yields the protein CASRQLGGGAETQYF.

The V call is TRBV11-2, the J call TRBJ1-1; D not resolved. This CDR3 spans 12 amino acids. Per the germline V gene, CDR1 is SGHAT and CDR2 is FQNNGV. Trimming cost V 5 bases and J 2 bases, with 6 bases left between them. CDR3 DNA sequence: TGTGCCAGCAGCCCCAGCAACACTGAAGCTTTCTTT. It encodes CASSPSNTEAFF.

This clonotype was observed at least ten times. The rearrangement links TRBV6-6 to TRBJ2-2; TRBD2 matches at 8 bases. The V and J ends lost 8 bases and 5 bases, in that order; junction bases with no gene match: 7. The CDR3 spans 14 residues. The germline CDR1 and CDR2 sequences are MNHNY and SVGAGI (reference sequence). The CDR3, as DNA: TGTGCCAGCCGTCGCGGGGGGCTTACCGGGGAGCTGTTTTTT. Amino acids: CASRRGGLTGELFF.

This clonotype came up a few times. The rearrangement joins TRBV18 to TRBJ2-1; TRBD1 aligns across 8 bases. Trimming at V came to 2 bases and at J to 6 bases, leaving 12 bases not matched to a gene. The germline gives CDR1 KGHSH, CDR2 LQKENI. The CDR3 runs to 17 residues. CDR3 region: CASSPRVPDRAGNEQFF. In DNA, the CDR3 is TGTGCCAGCTCACCAAGGGTGCCGGACAGGGCAGGCAATGAGCAGTTCTTC.

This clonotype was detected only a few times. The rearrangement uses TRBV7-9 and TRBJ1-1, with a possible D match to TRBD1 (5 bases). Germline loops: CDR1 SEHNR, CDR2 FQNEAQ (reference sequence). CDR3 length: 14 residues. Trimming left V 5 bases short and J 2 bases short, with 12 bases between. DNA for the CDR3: TGTGCCAGCAGCGTAGGGGAGGGTAACACTGAAGCTTTCTTT. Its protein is CASSVGEGNTEAFF.

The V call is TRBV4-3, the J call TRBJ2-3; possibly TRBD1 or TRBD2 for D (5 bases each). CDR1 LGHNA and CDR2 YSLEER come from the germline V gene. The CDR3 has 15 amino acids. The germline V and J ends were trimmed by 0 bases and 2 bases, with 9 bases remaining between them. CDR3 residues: CASSQERGPTDTQYF. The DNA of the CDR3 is TGCGCCAGCAGCCAAGAGAGGGGACCCACAGATACGCAGTATTTT.

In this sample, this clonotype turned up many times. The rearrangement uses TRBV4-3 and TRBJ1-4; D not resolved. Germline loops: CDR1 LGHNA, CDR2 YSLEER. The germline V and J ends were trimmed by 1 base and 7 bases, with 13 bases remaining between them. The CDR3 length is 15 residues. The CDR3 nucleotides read TGCGCCAGCAGCCAAGGGGGTACCCTAATTGAAAAACTGTTTTTT. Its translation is CASSQGGTLIEKLFF.

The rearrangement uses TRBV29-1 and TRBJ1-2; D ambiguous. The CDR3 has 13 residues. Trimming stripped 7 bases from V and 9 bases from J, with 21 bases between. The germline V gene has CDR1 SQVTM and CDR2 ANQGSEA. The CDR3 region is CSAGMQTPQSYTF. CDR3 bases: TGCAGCGCTGGGATGCAAACCCCCCAGAGCTACACCTTC.

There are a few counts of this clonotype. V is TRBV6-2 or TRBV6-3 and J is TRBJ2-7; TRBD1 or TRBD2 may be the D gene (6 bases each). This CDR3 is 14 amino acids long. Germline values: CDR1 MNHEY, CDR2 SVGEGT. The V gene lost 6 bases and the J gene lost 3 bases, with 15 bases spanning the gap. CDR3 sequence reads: CASRKRGAHYEQYV. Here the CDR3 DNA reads TGTGCCAGCAGAAAAAGGGGGGCCCACTACGAGCAGTACGTC.

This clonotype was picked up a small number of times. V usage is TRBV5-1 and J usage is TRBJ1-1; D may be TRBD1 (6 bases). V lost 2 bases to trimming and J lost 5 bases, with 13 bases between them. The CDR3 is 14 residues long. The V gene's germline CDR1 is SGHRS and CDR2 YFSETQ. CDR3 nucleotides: TGCGCCAGCAGCTTCATTACAGGGTCGACTGAAGCTTTCTTT. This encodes CASSFITGSTEAFF.

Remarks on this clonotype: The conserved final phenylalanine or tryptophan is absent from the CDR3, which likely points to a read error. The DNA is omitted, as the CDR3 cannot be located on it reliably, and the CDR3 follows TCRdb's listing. The CDR3 protein is CASRDRYS. V gene TRBV3-1 combines with J gene TRBJ2-7; TRBD1, the table's D call, was not compared with the DNA. CDR1 is LGHDT, CDR2 YNNKEL, per germline (reference sequence). The length of the CDR3 is 8 amino acids, counting both ends.

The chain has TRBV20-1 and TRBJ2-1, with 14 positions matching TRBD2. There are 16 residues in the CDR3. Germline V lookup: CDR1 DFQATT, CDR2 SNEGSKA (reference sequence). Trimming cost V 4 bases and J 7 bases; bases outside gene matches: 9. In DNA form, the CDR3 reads TGCAGTGCTACATCGACTAGCGGGGGGGCCTTGAATGAGCAGTTCTTC. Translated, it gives CSATSTSGGALNEQFF.

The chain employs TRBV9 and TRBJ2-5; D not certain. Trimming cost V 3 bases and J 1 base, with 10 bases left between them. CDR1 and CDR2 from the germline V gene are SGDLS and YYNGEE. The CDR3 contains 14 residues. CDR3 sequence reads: CASSATGVQETQYF. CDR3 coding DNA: TGTGCCAGCAGCGCTACCGGCGTCCAAGAGACCCAGTACTTC. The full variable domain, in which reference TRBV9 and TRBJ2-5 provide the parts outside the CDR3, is DSGVTQTPKHLITATGQRVTLRCSPRSGDLSVYWYQQSLDQGLQFLIQYYNGEERAKGNILERFSAQQFPDLHSELNLSSLELGDSALYFCASSATGVQETQYFGPGTRLLVL.

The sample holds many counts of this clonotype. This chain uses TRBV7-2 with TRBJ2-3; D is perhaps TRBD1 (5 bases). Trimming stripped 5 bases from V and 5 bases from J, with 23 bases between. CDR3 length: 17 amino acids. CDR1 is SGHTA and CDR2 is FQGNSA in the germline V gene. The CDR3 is CASSTTGVRVSVDTQYF. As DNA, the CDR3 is TGTGCCAGCAGCACTACTGGAGTCAGGGTATCAGTAGATACGCAGTATTTT.

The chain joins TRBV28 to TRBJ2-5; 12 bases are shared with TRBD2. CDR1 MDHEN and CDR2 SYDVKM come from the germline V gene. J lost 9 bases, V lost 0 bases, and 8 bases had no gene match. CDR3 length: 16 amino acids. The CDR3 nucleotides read TGTGCCAGCAGTTTATGGCTGGCTAGCGGGGGGGCCGCCCAGTACTTC. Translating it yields CASSLWLASGGAAQYF.

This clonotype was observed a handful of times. CDR3 nucleotides: TGTGCCAGCAAGGCCGCAGCGAATAACTATGGCTACACCTTC. Residues: CASKAAANNYGYTF. V is TRBV2 and J is TRBJ1-2, with D hard to call. This CDR3 region has 14 residues. The germline gives CDR1 SNHLY, CDR2 FYNNEI. V gave up 7 bases and J gave up 1 base, with 13 bases separating them.

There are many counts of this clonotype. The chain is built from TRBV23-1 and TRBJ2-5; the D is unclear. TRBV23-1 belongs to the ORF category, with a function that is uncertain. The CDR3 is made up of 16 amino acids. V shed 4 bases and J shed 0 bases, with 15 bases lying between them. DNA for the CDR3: TGCGCCAGCAGTCGCCAGCTCAAGGCAAACCAAGAGACCCAGTACTTC. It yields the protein CASSRQLKANQETQYF.

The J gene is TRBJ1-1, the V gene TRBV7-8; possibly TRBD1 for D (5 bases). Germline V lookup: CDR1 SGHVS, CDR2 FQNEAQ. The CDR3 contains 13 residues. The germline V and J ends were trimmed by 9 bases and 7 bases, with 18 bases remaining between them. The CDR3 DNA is TGTGCCAGTGGGGCGGCGGGGAAGCTTGAAGCTTTCTTT. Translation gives CASGAAGKLEAFF.

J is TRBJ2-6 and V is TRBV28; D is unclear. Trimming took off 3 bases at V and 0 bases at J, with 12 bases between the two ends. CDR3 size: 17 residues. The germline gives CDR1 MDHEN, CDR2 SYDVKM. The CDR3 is CASSFLGSLSGANVLTF. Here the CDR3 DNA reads TGTGCCAGCAGTTTCCTGGGTTCCCTCTCTGGGGCCAACGTCCTGACTTTC.

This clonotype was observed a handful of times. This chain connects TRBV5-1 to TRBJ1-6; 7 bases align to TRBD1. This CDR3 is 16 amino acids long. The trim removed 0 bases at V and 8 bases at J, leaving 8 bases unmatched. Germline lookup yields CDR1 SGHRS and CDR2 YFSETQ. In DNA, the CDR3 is TGCGCCAGCAGCTTGGCAGGGGGGGCAGTATATTCACCCCTCCACTTT. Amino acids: CASSLAGGAVYSPLHF.

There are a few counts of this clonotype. The CDR3 reads CAISVAGSGNTIYF. CDR3 nucleotide sequence: TGTGCCATCAGTGTCGCAGGCTCTGGAAACACCATATATTTT. The chain couples TRBV10-3 to TRBJ1-3, with unresolved D. CDR1 and CDR2 (germline): ENHRY, SYGVKD. The CDR3 has 14 amino acids. The V gene lost 4 bases and the J gene lost 0 bases, with 7 bases spanning the gap.

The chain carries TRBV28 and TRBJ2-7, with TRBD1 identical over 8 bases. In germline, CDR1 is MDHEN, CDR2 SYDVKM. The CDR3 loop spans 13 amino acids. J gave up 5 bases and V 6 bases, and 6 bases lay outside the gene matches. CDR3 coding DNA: TGTGCCAGCAGGAGGCCGGGACAGGACGAGCAGTACGTC. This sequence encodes CASRRPGQDEQYV.

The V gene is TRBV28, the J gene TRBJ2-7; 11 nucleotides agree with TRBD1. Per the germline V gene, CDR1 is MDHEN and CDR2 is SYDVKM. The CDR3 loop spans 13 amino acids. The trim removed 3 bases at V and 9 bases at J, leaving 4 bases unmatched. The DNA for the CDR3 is TGTGCCAGCAGTTTCTCGGACAGGGGGCCGCAGTACGTC. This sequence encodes CASSFSDRGPQYV.

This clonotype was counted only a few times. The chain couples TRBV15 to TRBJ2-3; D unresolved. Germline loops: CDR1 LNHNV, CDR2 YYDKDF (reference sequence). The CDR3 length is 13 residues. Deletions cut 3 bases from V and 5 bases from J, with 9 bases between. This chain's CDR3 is CATSSLGRDTQYF. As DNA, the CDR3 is TGTGCCACCAGCAGTTTAGGAAGAGATACGCAGTATTTT.

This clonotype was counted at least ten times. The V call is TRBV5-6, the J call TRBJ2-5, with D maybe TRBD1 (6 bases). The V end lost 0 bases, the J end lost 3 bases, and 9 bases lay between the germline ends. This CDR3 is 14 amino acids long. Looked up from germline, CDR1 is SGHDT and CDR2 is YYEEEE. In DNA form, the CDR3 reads TGTGCCAGCAGCTTGGACCGACAGGAAGAGACCCAGTACTTC. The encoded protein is CASSLDRQEETQYF.

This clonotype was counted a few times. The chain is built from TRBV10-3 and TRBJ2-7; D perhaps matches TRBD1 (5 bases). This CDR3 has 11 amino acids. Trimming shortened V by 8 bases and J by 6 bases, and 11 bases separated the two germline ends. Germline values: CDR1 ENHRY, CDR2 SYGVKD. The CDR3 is CAIGQGAEQYV. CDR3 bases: TGTGCCATCGGTCAGGGCGCCGAGCAGTACGTC.

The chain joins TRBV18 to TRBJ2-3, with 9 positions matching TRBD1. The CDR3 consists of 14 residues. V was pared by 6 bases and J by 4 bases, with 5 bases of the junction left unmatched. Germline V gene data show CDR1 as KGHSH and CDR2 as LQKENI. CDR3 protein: CASSQRQGADTQYF. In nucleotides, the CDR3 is TGTGCCAGCTCCCAACGACAGGGGGCAGATACGCAGTATTTT. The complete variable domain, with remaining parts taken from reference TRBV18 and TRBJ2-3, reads NAGVMQNPRHLVRRRGQEARLRCSPMKGHSHVYWYRQLPEEGLKFMVYLQKENIIDESGMPKERFSAEFPKEGPSILRIQQVVRGDSAAYFCASSQRQGADTQYFGPGTRLTVL.